The following is a T cell receptor beta chain sequence with its context. Sequencing used immunoSEQ multiplex PCR; TCRdb keeps in-frame clones, though not all of them. Altogether 50,000 to 70,000 clones are present, roughly 86% being singletons, with the ten largest covering 3% to 4%. This sample was taken from a study of control samples from healthy donors and cancer patients. The CDR3 is made up of 13 amino acids. V lost 7 bases and J lost 10; bases outside the gene matches: 12. CDR1 SNHLY and CDR2 FYNNEI come from the germline V gene. This receptor was obtained from a man aged 45-60 years in good health. The chain combines TRBV2 with TRBJ1-1, with 7 bases matching TRBD1. Sequenced input: blood. CDR3 nucleotide sequence: TGTGCCAGCAAGGAGGGGGCGGGGAAGGGAGCTTTCTTT. It translates to CASKEGAGKGAFF.